This TCR beta chain was recorded in a study of blood T cell repertoires in COVID-19. TCRdb's copy holds only in-frame clones and misses some; the assay was immunoSEQ multiplex PCR. In the table there are about 350,000 clones, about 90% of which are singletons. Input material: peripheral blood. This receptor was obtained from a woman aged 18-30 years who had recovered from COVID-19.

The CDR3 spells CATSGGQGFYGYTF. The CDR3 DNA reads as TGTGCCACCAGTGGAGGACAGGGCTTCTATGGCTACACCTTC. The chain combines TRBV24-1 with TRBJ1-2; 8 positions match TRBD1. V was pared by 5 bases and J by 4 bases, with 5 bases of the junction left unmatched. Germline V gene sequence: CDR1 KGHDR, CDR2 SFDVKD. The CDR3 is 14 amino acids.